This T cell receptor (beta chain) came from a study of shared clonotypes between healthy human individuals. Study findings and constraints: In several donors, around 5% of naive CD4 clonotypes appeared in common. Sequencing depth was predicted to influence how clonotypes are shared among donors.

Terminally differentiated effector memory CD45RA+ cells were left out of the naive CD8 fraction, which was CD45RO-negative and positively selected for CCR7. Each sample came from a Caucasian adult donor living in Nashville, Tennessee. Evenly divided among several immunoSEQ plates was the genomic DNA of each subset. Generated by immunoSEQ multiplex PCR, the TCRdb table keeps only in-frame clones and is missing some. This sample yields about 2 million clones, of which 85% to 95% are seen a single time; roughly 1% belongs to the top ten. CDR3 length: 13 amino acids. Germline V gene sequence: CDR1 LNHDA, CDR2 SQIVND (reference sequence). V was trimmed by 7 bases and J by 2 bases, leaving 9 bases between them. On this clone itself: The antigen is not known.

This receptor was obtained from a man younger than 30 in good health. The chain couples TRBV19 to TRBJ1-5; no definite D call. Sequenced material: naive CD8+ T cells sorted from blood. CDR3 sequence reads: CASTPSGNQPQHF. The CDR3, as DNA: TGTGCCAGTACCCCTTCGGGCAATCAGCCCCAGCATTTT. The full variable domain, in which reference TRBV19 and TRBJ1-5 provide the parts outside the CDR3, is DGGITQSPKYLFRKEGQNVTLSCEQNLNHDAMYWYRQDPGQGLRLIYYSQIVNDFQKGDIAEGYSVSREKKESFPLTVTSAQKNPTAFYLCASTPSGNQPQHFGDGTRLSIL.